This T cell receptor (beta chain) was sequenced in a study of shared clonotypes between healthy human individuals. Measured with immunoSEQ multiplex PCR; TCRdb has only the in-frame clones, and not every one. The top ten hold 0.13% to 0.15% of the sample, which has about 2.4 million clones, 90% to 95% seen once. This clonotype was sampled from a man aged 18-30 years in good health. The specimen sequenced was naive CD4+ T cells sorted from blood. The subset was: CD45RA+ positively selected.

CDR3 in amino acids: CASSVGLQGGTEAFF. CDR3 coding DNA: TGTGCCAGCAGCGTAGGGTTACAGGGAGGGACTGAAGCTTTCTTT. The chain uses TRBV9 and TRBJ1-1; D may be TRBD1 (6 bases). The CDR3 runs 15 residues. V gave up 0 bases and J gave up 5 bases, with 14 bases separating them. The germline V gene has CDR1 SGDLS and CDR2 YYNGEE.